This T cell receptor (beta chain) originates from a study of blood T cells in healthy people across ages. Then a second PCR, running about 6 to 11 cycles, was carried out with a sample-barcoded 5' primer and a J-beta primer mix. MiXCR was run by TCRdb on the 5' RACE reads, yielding one entry per CDR3 protein. The sample consists of 850,000 to 950,000 distinct CDR3 sequences, more than 25% of them appearing once. CDR1 is WSHSY and CDR2 is SAAADI in the germline V gene. V was clipped by 0 bases and J by 4 bases; unmatched bases: 7. CDR3 length equals 16 residues. The V and J genes are TRBV10-2 and TRBJ1-2, with TRBD1 identical over 8 bases. This receptor was identified in a woman older than 75 in good health. What was sequenced was blood. The CDR3 DNA is TGCGCCAGCAGTGAGTCAGGGACAGGATCCTTCTATGGCTACACCTTC. Its translation: CASSESGTGSFYGYTF.